One TCR beta chain is described in this entry. This record comes from a study of cytomegalovirus exposure and HLA in healthy donors. Vbeta (60) and Jbeta (13) primers were used in the PCR. TCRdb keeps only in-frame clones here, not all; method: immunoSEQ multiplex PCR. The top ten clones hold around 2.6% of a sample with 200,000 to 250,000 clones, 55% to 75% of them seen once. This CDR3 has 15 residues. Unmatched junction bases numbered 9, after V lost 3 bases and J lost 5 bases. Germline V CDR1 and CDR2: SGHTA, FQGNSA. The clonotype comes from a middle-aged man in good health and CMV-seropositive. V and J are TRBV7-2 and TRBJ1-1, with TRBD1 matching 7 bases. The sequenced sample consisted of PBMCs. For the CDR3, the DNA is TGTGCCAGCAGCTTTCAACAGGGGAGCGCAACTGAAGCTTTCTTT. Amino acids: CASSFQQGSATEAFF.